This T cell receptor (beta chain) was obtained from a study of blood T cells in healthy people across ages. Donors each provided ten milliliters of peripheral blood. The length of the CDR3 is 11 residues. Germline lookup yields CDR1 SQVTM and CDR2 ANQGSEA. The V gene lost 7 bases and the J gene lost 8 bases, with 13 bases spanning the gap. Next came a second PCR, run for about 7 to 12 cycles, which used a sample-barcoded 5' primer along with a J-beta primer mix. A single record per CDR3 protein comes from TCRdb applying MiXCR to the 5' RACE reads. The sample has about 680,000 distinct CDR3 sequences, over 45% seen once.

This chain connects TRBV29-1 to TRBJ2-3, with D perhaps TRBD2 (6 bases). The TCR comes from a woman aged 60-70 years in good health. The sample consisted of blood. The CDR3 sequence is CSGGDGGTQYF. DNA of the CDR3: TGCAGCGGGGGGGACGGCGGTACGCAGTATTTT.